The present entry profiles one TCR beta chain with its context. Antigen specificity is unknown. The record originates from a study of OX40 agonist ivuxolimab in advanced cancers. Study conclusions and caveats: Among T cells, CD8+ cells averaged more expanded clones than CD4+ cells.

Sequencing was performed with immunoSEQ multiplex PCR; in TCRdb, only in-frame clones are kept and a portion is missing. The table records around 77,000 clones, around nine tenths of them present only once. This CDR3 has 15 residues. Trimming cost V 4 bases and J 2 bases; bases outside gene matches: 5. The germline gives CDR1 ENHRY, CDR2 SYGVKD. The TCR comes from an adult with an advanced solid tumor such as melanoma, head and neck, liver or kidney cancer. The genes are TRBV10-3 and TRBJ2-7; 10 bases align to TRBD2. The sample here was CD4+ or CD8+ T cells sorted from blood, taken in a trial of the OX40 agonist ivuxolimab. This CDR3 is CAISAGTSVTYEQYF. In DNA form, the CDR3 reads TGTGCCATCAGTGCGGGGACTAGCGTAACCTACGAGCAGTACTTC.